The following is a T cell receptor (beta chain) sequence with its context. V shed 1 base and J 9 bases; nucleotides not matched to a gene: 9. Germline assignment: CDR1 SGHDN and CDR2 FVKESK. The CDR3 spans 15 residues. These data belong to a study of blood T cell repertoires in COVID-19. Overall study context: PBMCs, B-cell-depleted T cells, or T cells provided the cDNA or gDNA that made up the material.

Original processing notes: Nucleated cell number was recorded as an estimate derived from reference gene primer amplification. Assay used: immunoSEQ multiplex PCR; TCRdb lists only in-frame clones, some missing. The V and J calls and clone size are taken from that table; D and trimming were inferred from the DNA. The table lists 55,000 or so clones, 65% to 90% of them singletons. Sequencing input: peripheral blood. The TCR was taken from a human donor in a cohort sampled during active COVID-19. The V gene is TRBV14, the J gene TRBJ2-1; 7 positions match TRBD1. DNA of the CDR3: TGTGCCAGCAGCCAAGCTGCAGGGGGTGTAGGTGAGCAGTTCTTC. Translating it yields CASSQAAGGVGEQFF.